The 21 T cell receptor beta chains given below trace back to one sample, sequenced in a study of T cell responses to AZD1222 COVID-19 vaccine. Using immunoSEQ multiplex PCR, the repertoire was profiled, and TCRdb retains in-frame clones only, with some absent. The sample includes some 170,000 clones, about 88% of them seen just once. The source was peripheral blood, collected on day 0 of AZD1222 vaccination. The origin of the receptors is an adult in good health.

V usage is TRBV6-6 and J usage is TRBJ1-1; a possible D gene is TRBD1 (5 bases). The V end lost 8 bases, the J end lost 0 bases, and 19 bases lay between the germline ends. The germline CDR1 and CDR2 sequences are MNHNY and SVGAGI (reference sequence). CDR3 size: 16 residues. Here the CDR3 reads CASGGTAGAMNTEAFF. The CDR3 DNA reads TGTGCCAGCGGAGGGACGGCCGGAGCTATGAACACTGAAGCTTTCTTT.

The V and J genes are TRBV11-2 and TRBJ1-1; TRBD1 might be the D (6 bases). The CDR3 is made up of 15 amino acids. CDR1 is SGHAT and CDR2 is FQNNGV in the germline V gene. V gave up 5 bases and J gave up 2 bases, with 15 bases separating them. The CDR3 here is CASSKRQGTNTEAFF. CDR3 nucleotides: TGTGCCAGCAGCAAGAGGCAGGGGACTAACACTGAAGCTTTCTTT. Looking up the rest from reference TRBV11-2 and TRBJ1-1 gives the full variable domain: EAGVAQSPRYKIIEKRQSVAFWCNPISGHATLYWYQQILGQGPKLLIQFQNNGVVDDSQLPKDRFSAERLKGVDSTLKIQPAKLEDSAVYLCASSKRQGTNTEAFFGQGTRLTVV.

The rearrangement links TRBV27 to TRBJ1-2; D is ambiguous. CDR1 is MNHEY, CDR2 SMNVEV, per germline (reference sequence). The CDR3 consists of 16 residues. Trimming left V 1 base short and J 0 bases short, with 12 bases between. CDR3 sequence (DNA): TGTGCCAGCAGTTTATTTCCGGCAAGAGCTAACTATGGCTACACCTTC. This gives the protein CASSLFPARANYGYTF.

This clone was detected only once. This chain links TRBV4-1 with TRBJ1-1; TRBD1 is a possible D gene (5 bases). V dropped 1 base and J dropped 5 bases, with 14 bases sitting between them. CDR3 length: 15 amino acids. Germline CDR1 reads MGHRA; CDR2 reads YSYEKL. The CDR3 nucleotides read TGCGCCAGCAGCCAAGGCCGACAGATGAGGACTGAAGCTTTCTTT. This gives the protein CASSQGRQMRTEAFF.

This clone was seen a handful of times. The chain is built from TRBV11-2 and TRBJ2-7; D is uncertain. The CDR3 runs 15 residues. The ends were cut back, 0 bases at V and 2 bases at J, with 11 bases in the middle. Germline V gives CDR1 SGHAT, CDR2 FQNNGV. CDR3 region: CASSLDRHSTYEQYV. CDR3 sequence (DNA): TGTGCCAGCAGCTTAGATAGGCACTCTACCTACGAGCAGTACGTC.

The CDR3 DNA sequence: TGCGCCAGCAGCTCCAGGGTAGGTACTGAAGCTTTCTTT. Protein: CASSSRVGTEAFF. The chain is built from TRBV5-1 and TRBJ1-1; weak D call: TRBD1 (5 bases). From germline, CDR1 is SGHRS and CDR2 YFSETQ. With 3 bases removed from V and 5 bases from J, the gap between germline ends came to 11 bases. The CDR3 loop spans 13 amino acids.

The chain has TRBV28 and TRBJ1-1, with D uncertain. Germline V gene data show CDR1 as MDHEN and CDR2 as SYDVKM. Trimming took 4 bases from V and 1 from J, leaving 10 bases between them. The CDR3 runs to 14 residues. CDR3 residues: CASSYTRWNTEAFF. In DNA form, the CDR3 reads TGTGCCAGCAGTTATACTCGGTGGAACACTGAAGCTTTCTTT.

This clone was counted only a few times. The CDR3 DNA reads as TGTGCCAGCAGCGTGGGACTAGCGGGAGTAGACGAGCAGTACTTC. It translates to CASSVGLAGVDEQYF. V gene TRBV9 combines with J gene TRBJ2-7, with 14 nucleotides matching TRBD2. Germline V gene sequence: CDR1 SGDLS, CDR2 YYNGEE. With V trimmed by 2 bases and J by 5 bases, 3 bases remained unmatched. The CDR3 runs 15 residues.

This chain uses TRBV6-2 or TRBV6-3 with TRBJ1-3; D uncertain. The CDR3 is 16 amino acids. Trimming removed 2 bases at V and 3 bases at J, with 14 bases between. The germline V gene has CDR1 MNHEY and CDR2 SVGEGT. CDR3 loop: CASSYITQDHGNTIYF. The DNA for the CDR3 is TGTGCCAGCAGTTACATTACGCAGGACCATGGAAACACCATATATTTT.

This CDR3 reads CASDLGARGTDTQYF. The CDR3 coding sequence is TGCGCCAGCGACCTGGGGGCTAGGGGGACAGATACGCAGTATTTT. The chain combines TRBV5-1 with TRBJ2-3, with a weak D call TRBD1 (6 bases). The CDR3 has 15 residues. CDR1 is SGHRS, CDR2 YFSETQ, per germline. Trimming took 7 bases from V and 3 from J, leaving 18 bases between them.

The chain carries TRBV5-1 and TRBJ1-1; D is ambiguous. CDR3 size: 11 residues. CDR1 and CDR2 (germline): SGHRS, YFSETQ. V was cut by 2 bases and J by 7 bases, with 6 bases left in between. CDR3: CASSLHDEAFF. The CDR3 bases are TGCGCCAGCAGCTTACACGATGAAGCTTTCTTT.

This clone appeared once. The V and J genes are TRBV27 and TRBJ2-5; 8 bases agree with TRBD1. V lost 6 bases, J lost 4 bases, and 4 bases stayed unmatched. Germline V gene sequence: CDR1 MNHEY, CDR2 SMNVEV (reference sequence). The CDR3 runs 13 residues. This chain's CDR3 is CASSGQGIETQYF. The CDR3, as DNA: TGTGCCAGCAGCGGACAGGGAATAGAGACCCAGTACTTC.

The gene calls are TRBV7-9 and TRBJ1-2, with D unclear. Trimming shortened V by 0 bases and J by 8 bases, and 13 bases separated the two germline ends. CDR3 length: 14 residues. Germline values: CDR1 SEHNR, CDR2 FQNEAQ (reference sequence). Written as DNA, the CDR3 is TGTGCCAGCAGCTTAGCGCTTCCTAATCGGGGCTACACCTTC. Translating gives CASSLALPNRGYTF.

J is TRBJ1-6 and V is TRBV27; perhaps TRBD1 as D (5 bases). V was shortened by 5 bases and J by 0 bases, with 11 bases between the two germline ends. The CDR3 extends over 16 amino acids. Germline loops: CDR1 MNHEY, CDR2 SMNVEV (reference sequence). The CDR3 here is CASSIHRSSYNSPLHF. In nucleotides, the CDR3 is TGTGCCAGCAGTATACACAGGAGCTCCTATAATTCACCCCTCCACTTT.

J is TRBJ2-2 and V is TRBV5-1; no clear D. V gave up 0 bases and J gave up 1 base, with 7 bases separating them. CDR1 is SGHRS and CDR2 is YFSETQ in the germline V gene. The CDR3 totals 15 residues. CDR3 coding DNA: TGCGCCAGCAGCTTGGAAGGATTGAACACCGGGGAGCTGTTTTTT. Its translation is CASSLEGLNTGELFF.

This clone was counted a single time. J is TRBJ2-7 and V is TRBV6-6; 8 positions agree with TRBD2. Trimming cost V 5 bases and J 2 bases; bases outside gene matches: 8. Germline loops: CDR1 MNHNY, CDR2 SVGAGI (reference sequence). The CDR3 length is 15 residues. Written as DNA, the CDR3 is TGTGCCAGCAGTCACGGGGCGGGGGGAACCTACGAGCAGTACGTC. Amino acids: CASSHGAGGTYEQYV.

The chain employs TRBV5-4 and TRBJ2-3; D remains unclear. CDR1 and CDR2 (germline): SGHNT, YYREEE (reference sequence). The length of the CDR3 is 14 residues. Trimming shortened V by 0 bases and J by 2 bases, and 7 bases separated the two germline ends. The CDR3 DNA follows: TGTGCCAGCAGCTTGGGGTTGAACACAGATACGCAGTATTTT. It encodes CASSLGLNTDTQYF.

The V gene is TRBV7-3, the J gene TRBJ2-5; TRBD1 agrees at 7 bases. CDR3 size: 14 residues. Germline CDR1 SGHTA, CDR2 FQGTGA. V lost 5 bases, J lost 0 bases, and 3 bases stayed unmatched. The DNA of the CDR3 is TGTGCCAGCAGCCCGGGACAGAACCAAGAGACCCAGTACTTC. Translation gives CASSPGQNQETQYF.

The chain links TRBV7-9 to TRBJ2-1; TRBD1 might be the D (5 bases). The CDR3 has 17 residues. V was pared by 0 bases and J by 5 bases, with 17 bases between. In germline, CDR1 is SEHNR, CDR2 FQNEAQ (reference sequence). The CDR3 sequence: CASSLALTGIGHNEQFF. The CDR3 nucleotides read TGTGCCAGCAGCTTAGCGCTAACAGGCATCGGGCACAATGAGCAGTTCTTC.

This clone has just one count. The CDR3 loop reads CASSYRVGPNYGYTF. The CDR3 region has the DNA TGTGCCAGCAGTTACCGGGTAGGCCCCAACTATGGCTACACCTTC. The chain carries TRBV6-2 or TRBV6-3 and TRBJ1-2; D is uncertain. Germline V gene data show CDR1 as MNHEY and CDR2 as SVGEGT. This CDR3 contains 15 residues. Trimming cost V 2 bases and J 2 bases, with 12 bases left between them.

In its sample, this clone was seen once. V gene TRBV7-9 combines with J gene TRBJ1-5, with TRBD1 matching 8 bases. CDR1 is SEHNR, CDR2 FQNEAQ, per germline (reference sequence). The length of the CDR3 is 16 residues. Unmatched junction bases numbered 8, after V lost 5 bases and J lost 2 bases. The CDR3 here is CASSPWQGAGNQPQHF. CDR3 DNA: TGTGCCAGCAGCCCGTGGCAGGGGGCGGGCAATCAGCCCCAGCATTTT.